Shown below are 23 T cell receptor beta chains from a single sample sequenced in a study of beta chain features in type 1 diabetes. cDNA synthesis used the whole RNA isolate, giving expressed TCRB sequences. Using immunoSEQ multiplex PCR, the repertoire was profiled, and TCRdb retains in-frame clones only, with some absent. The sample lists about 370,000 clones, roughly 15% occurring once. The sample comprised naive CD4+ T cells from blood. These receptor sequences come from a woman between 18 and 30 years old in good health.

This clone was seen a few times. The V call is TRBV6-6, the J call TRBJ1-2, with D possibly TRBD1 on 6 matching bases. This CDR3 contains 14 residues. V was shortened by 5 bases and J by 2 bases, with 12 bases between the two germline ends. Germline V lookup: CDR1 MNHNY, CDR2 SVGAGI (reference sequence). This chain's CDR3 is CASSNTGTNYGYTF. The CDR3 nucleotides are TGTGCCAGCAGTAATACAGGGACCAACTATGGCTACACCTTC.

The chain employs TRBV6-5 and TRBJ2-7, with D possibly TRBD1 on 7 matching bases. The CDR3 contains 15 residues. Per the germline V gene, CDR1 is MNHEY and CDR2 is SVGAGI. Trimming took off 0 bases at V and 5 bases at J, with 14 bases between the two ends. The CDR3 nucleotides are TGTGCCAGCAGTTACTCGCGGAGGGGGCTGAACGAGCAGTACTTC. Translated: CASSYSRRGLNEQYF.

The rearrangement joins TRBV7-9 to TRBJ2-5; 13 nucleotides line up with TRBD2. Germline V gene data show CDR1 as SEHNR and CDR2 as FQNEAQ (reference sequence). The CDR3 is made up of 17 amino acids. V shed 5 bases, J shed 2 bases, and the junction held 8 bases outside the gene matches. The CDR3 loop reads CASSDPGLAGKQETQYF. The CDR3 DNA reads TGTGCCAGCAGCGATCCGGGACTAGCGGGGAAACAAGAGACCCAGTACTTC.

This clone was recorded a few times. The rearrangement uses TRBV11-3 and TRBJ2-2, with no clear D. V shed 3 bases and J shed 4 bases, with 15 bases lying between them. CDR1 and CDR2 (germline): SGHNT, YENEEA. This CDR3 comprises 16 residues. The CDR3 loop reads CASSLESNHLTGELFF. As DNA, the CDR3 is TGTGCCAGCAGCTTGGAGAGCAACCACCTCACCGGGGAGCTGTTTTTT. Together with reference TRBV11-3 and TRBJ2-2, the CDR3 gives the full variable domain: EAGVVQSPRYKIIEKKQPVAFWCNPISGHNTLYWYLQNLGQGPELLIRYENEEAVDDSQLPKDRFSAERLKGVDSTLKIQPAELGDSAVYLCASSLESNHLTGELFFGEGSRLTVL.

A few counts support this clone. Germline is not matched at one junction end, which may reflect a read error. The chain carries TRBV7-9 and TRBJ2-1, with 7 bases lining up with TRBD2. This CDR3 has 13 amino acids. Germline-derived CDR1 and CDR2 are SEHNR and FQNEAQ (reference sequence). For the CDR3, the DNA is TGTGCCAGCAGCCCCCGGGACTACCATGAGCAGTTCTTC. Protein sequence: CASSPRDYHEQFF.

V usage is TRBV6-6 and J usage is TRBJ2-4; no definite D call. The germline gives CDR1 MNHNY, CDR2 SVGAGI (reference sequence). The V end was cut by 5 bases, the J end by 7 bases, with 18 bases between. The CDR3 sequence is 15 residues long. This CDR3 is CASSTTTRIVNIQYF. DNA of the CDR3: TGTGCCAGCAGTACAACGACAAGAATTGTGAACATTCAGTACTTC.

V and J are TRBV29-1 and TRBJ2-3, with TRBD2 matching over 9 bases. The V segment lost 6 bases and the J segment 5 bases; nucleotides outside the gene matches: 12. Looked up from germline, CDR1 is SQVTM and CDR2 is ANQGSEA. The CDR3 is made up of 15 amino acids. The CDR3 loop is CSVRPTSGGGDTQYF. Here the CDR3 DNA reads TGCAGCGTCCGCCCGACTAGCGGTGGAGGAGATACGCAGTATTTT.

This clone has a handful of counts. The V gene is TRBV7-2, the J gene TRBJ1-2; 8 bases align to TRBD1. V trimming: 1 base; J trimming: 2 bases; junction bases outside the gene matches: 3. CDR3 length: 15 residues. Germline CDR1 reads SGHTA; CDR2 reads FQGNSA. DNA for the CDR3: TGTGCCAGCAGCTTAGTAGCAGGGGGCAACTATGGCTACACCTTC. Amino acid sequence: CASSLVAGGNYGYTF.

The chain couples TRBV25-1 to TRBJ2-3; D unresolved. From germline, CDR1 is MGHDK and CDR2 SYGVNS. V lost 5 bases and J lost 0, with 21 bases in between. This CDR3 is 18 amino acids long. The CDR3 sequence: CASSPQILRITSTDTQYF. DNA for the CDR3: TGTGCCAGCAGTCCCCAGATTTTGAGGATAACTAGCACAGATACGCAGTATTTT.

The CDR3 region is CAWRMTGGGYEQYF. DNA for the CDR3: TGTGCCTGGAGGATGACAGGGGGCGGGTACGAGCAGTACTTC. The genes are TRBV30 and TRBJ2-7; TRBD1 matches at 10 bases. Looked up from germline, CDR1 is GTSNPN and CDR2 is SVGIG (reference sequence). The V segment lost 3 bases and the J segment 4 bases; nucleotides outside the gene matches: 6. The CDR3 extends over 14 amino acids.

This chain uses TRBV14 with TRBJ1-1; 7 bases are shared with TRBD1. The CDR3 has 13 amino acids. Trimming removed 3 bases from V and 7 bases from J; junction bases left unmatched: 5. CDR1 and CDR2 (germline): SGHDN, FVKESK. CDR3 sequence reads: CASSHERDSEAFF. CDR3 nucleotides: TGTGCCAGCAGCCATGAAAGGGACAGTGAAGCTTTCTTT.

The chain has TRBV15 and TRBJ2-3; 12 positions agree with TRBD2. Germline lookup yields CDR1 LNHNV and CDR2 YYDKDF (reference sequence). J gave up 3 bases and V 1 base, and 8 bases lay outside the gene matches. This CDR3 has 18 amino acids. The CDR3 region has the DNA TGTGCCACCAGCAGAGCCTGGGAACTAGCGGGAGGTACAGATACGCAGTATTTT. Translation: CATSRAWELAGGTDTQYF.

This clone appeared a few times. The chain links TRBV7-2 to TRBJ2-1; 9 bases are shared with TRBD2. Germline lookup yields CDR1 SGHTA and CDR2 FQGNSA. J lost 2 bases, V lost 9 bases, and 14 bases had no gene match. The CDR3 length is 17 residues. The CDR3 loop reads CASKGAGGAGAYNEQFF. The CDR3, as DNA: TGTGCCAGTAAGGGAGCGGGAGGAGCCGGGGCCTACAATGAGCAGTTCTTC.

This clone was observed a handful of times. The J gene is TRBJ1-1, the V gene TRBV29-1; TRBD1 matches 8 bases. J was trimmed by 3 bases and V by 2 bases; bases with no gene match: 5. This CDR3 has 14 residues. CDR1 is SQVTM, CDR2 ANQGSEA, per germline. CDR3 residues: CSVERQGPYTEAFF. CDR3 bases: TGCAGCGTTGAACGACAGGGGCCATACACTGAAGCTTTCTTT.

The chain couples TRBV30 to TRBJ2-7; the D gene is possibly TRBD1 (5 bases). V dropped 0 bases and J dropped 10 bases, with 10 bases sitting between them. The CDR3 is 11 residues long. Germline CDR1 GTSNPN, CDR2 SVGIG (reference sequence). CDR3 residues: CAWSVLGAQYF. The DNA of the CDR3 is TGTGCCTGGAGTGTACTTGGGGCCCAGTACTTC.

J is TRBJ2-7 and V is TRBV5-1; 8 bases are shared with TRBD1. V trimming: 2 bases; J trimming: 3 bases; junction bases outside the gene matches: 4. Per germline, CDR1 SGHRS and CDR2 YFSETQ. The CDR3 totals 14 residues. The DNA for the CDR3 is TGCGCCAGCAGCTTCGGACAGGGTTTCTACGAGCAGTACTTC. Its translation is CASSFGQGFYEQYF.

The rearrangement joins TRBV30 to TRBJ2-7; D is possibly TRBD2 (6 bases). Trimming took 2 bases from V and 2 from J, leaving 22 bases between them. This CDR3 has 17 residues. Germline V gives CDR1 GTSNPN, CDR2 SVGIG (reference sequence). The CDR3 here is CAWSRPYVGLATYEQYF. The DNA for the CDR3 is TGTGCCTGGAGTCGTCCGTACGTGGGACTCGCCACCTACGAGCAGTACTTC. Drawing the rest from reference TRBV30 and TRBJ2-7, the complete variable domain is SQTIHQWPATLVQPVGSPLSLECTVEGTSNPNLYWYRQAAGRGLQLLFYSVGIGQISSEVPQNLSASRPQDRQFILSSKKLLLSDSGFYLCAWSRPYVGLATYEQYFGPGTRLTVT.

The V gene is TRBV4-2, the J gene TRBJ2-1, with TRBD2 matching over 9 bases. Losses at the gene ends were 4 bases for V and 10 bases for J; bases not matched to a gene: 14. Germline V gives CDR1 LGHNA, CDR2 YNFKEQ. The CDR3 spans 16 residues. The DNA of the CDR3 is TGTGCCAGCAGCCCAGAGCTCTGGACTAGCGCGGGCGAGCAGTTCTTC. Translation gives CASSPELWTSAGEQFF.

This clone was observed a few times. The genes are TRBV29-1 and TRBJ1-3; perhaps TRBD1 as D (5 bases). Germline V gives CDR1 SQVTM, CDR2 ANQGSEA. This CDR3 contains 15 residues. The V end lost 4 bases, the J end lost 0 bases, and 13 bases lay between the germline ends. CDR3 sequence (DNA): TGCAGCGTTGCCGGACATGGGGCCTCTGGAAACACCATATATTTT. This encodes CSVAGHGASGNTIYF.

The chain couples TRBV25-1 to TRBJ2-3, with 7 bases fitting TRBD2. The CDR3 length is 16 residues. Trimming took 2 bases from V and 3 from J; bases not matched to a gene: 8. Germline values: CDR1 MGHDK, CDR2 SYGVNS. The CDR3 nucleotides read TGTGCCAGCAGTGAAGGAGGTCTAGCGGCTACAGATACGCAGTATTTT. Residues: CASSEGGLAATDTQYF.

The V gene is TRBV9, the J gene TRBJ2-3; 10 bases match TRBD2. The germline gives CDR1 SGDLS, CDR2 YYNGEE. The CDR3 covers 16 residues. After removal of 0 bases from V and 5 bases from J, the junction contained 6 bases not matched to a gene. The chain's CDR3 is CASSVGLAGVGDTQYF. CDR3 DNA: TGTGCCAGCAGCGTAGGGCTAGCGGGAGTTGGAGATACGCAGTATTTT.

The chain uses TRBV18 and TRBJ1-1; D not certain. The CDR3 extends over 13 amino acids. Germline V gene data show CDR1 as KGHSH and CDR2 as LQKENI. V dropped 3 bases and J dropped 0 bases, with 5 bases sitting between them. CDR3 loop: CASSPYLNTEAFF. The CDR3 DNA reads TGTGCCAGCTCACCCTACCTGAACACTGAAGCTTTCTTT.

This chain uses TRBV30 with TRBJ1-1; D gene uncertain. Germline CDR1 is GTSNPN and CDR2 is SVGIG (reference sequence). Trimming left V 0 bases short and J 6 bases short, with 5 bases between. The CDR3 has 11 amino acids. For the CDR3, the DNA is TGTGCCTGGAGTGTGGTAGCTGAAGCTTTCTTT. This gives the protein CAWSVVAEAFF.